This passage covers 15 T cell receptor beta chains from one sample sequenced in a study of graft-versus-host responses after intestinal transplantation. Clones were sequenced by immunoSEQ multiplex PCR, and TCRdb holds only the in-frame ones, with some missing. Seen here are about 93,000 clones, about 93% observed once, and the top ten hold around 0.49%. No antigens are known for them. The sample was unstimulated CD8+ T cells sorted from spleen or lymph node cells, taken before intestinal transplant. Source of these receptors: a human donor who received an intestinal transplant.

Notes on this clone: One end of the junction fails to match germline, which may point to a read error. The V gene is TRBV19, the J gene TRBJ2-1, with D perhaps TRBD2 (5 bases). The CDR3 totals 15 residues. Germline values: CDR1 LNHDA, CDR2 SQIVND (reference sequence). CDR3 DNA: TGTGCCAGTAGCATAGCGCCGAGCTCCTACAATGAGCAGTTCTTC. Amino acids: CASSIAPSSYNEQFF.

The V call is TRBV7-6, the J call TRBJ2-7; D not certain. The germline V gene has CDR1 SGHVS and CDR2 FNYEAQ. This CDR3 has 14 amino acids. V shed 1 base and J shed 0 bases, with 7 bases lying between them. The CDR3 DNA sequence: TGTGCCAGCAGCTTAGACCTAGGCTCCTACGAGCAGTACTTC. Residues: CASSLDLGSYEQYF.

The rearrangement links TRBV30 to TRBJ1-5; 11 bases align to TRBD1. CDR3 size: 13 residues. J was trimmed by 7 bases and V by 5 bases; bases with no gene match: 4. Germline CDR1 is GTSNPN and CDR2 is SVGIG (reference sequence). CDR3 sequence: CAWGQGATQPQHF. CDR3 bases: TGTGCCTGGGGACAGGGGGCGACCCAGCCCCAGCATTTT.

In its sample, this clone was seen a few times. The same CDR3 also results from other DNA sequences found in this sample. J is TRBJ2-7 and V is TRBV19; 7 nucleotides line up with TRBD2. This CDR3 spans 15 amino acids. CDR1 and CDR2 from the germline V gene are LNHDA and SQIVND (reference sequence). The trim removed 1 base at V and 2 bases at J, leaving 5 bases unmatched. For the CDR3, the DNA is TGTGCCAGTAGTATAGGTAGCGGGCCGACCTACGAGCAGTACTTC. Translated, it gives CASSIGSGPTYEQYF.

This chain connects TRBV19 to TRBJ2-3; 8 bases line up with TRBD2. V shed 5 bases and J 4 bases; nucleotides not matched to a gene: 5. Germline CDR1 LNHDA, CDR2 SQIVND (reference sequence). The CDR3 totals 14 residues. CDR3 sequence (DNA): TGTGCCAGTAGTTTGGGACTAGTCCCAGATACGCAGTATTTT. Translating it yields CASSLGLVPDTQYF.

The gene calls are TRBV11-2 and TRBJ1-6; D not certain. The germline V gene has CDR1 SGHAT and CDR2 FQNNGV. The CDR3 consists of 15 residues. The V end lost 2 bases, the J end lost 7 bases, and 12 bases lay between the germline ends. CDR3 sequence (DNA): TGTGCCAGCAGCTTATCGACGACGGAGAATTCACCCCTCCACTTT. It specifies CASSLSTTENSPLHF.

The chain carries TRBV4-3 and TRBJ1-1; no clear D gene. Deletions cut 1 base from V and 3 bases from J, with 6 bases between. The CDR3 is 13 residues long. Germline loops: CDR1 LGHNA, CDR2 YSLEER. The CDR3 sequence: CASSQGRDTEAFF. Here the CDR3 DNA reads TGCGCCAGCAGCCAAGGCCGGGACACTGAAGCTTTCTTT.

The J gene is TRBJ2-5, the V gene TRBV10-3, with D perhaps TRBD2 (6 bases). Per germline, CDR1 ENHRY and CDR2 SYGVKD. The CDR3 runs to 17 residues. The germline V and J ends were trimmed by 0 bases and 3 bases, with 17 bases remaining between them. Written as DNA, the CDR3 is TGTGCCATCAGTGAGTCGACAAGCGGGCCCCTCGAAGAGACCCAGTACTTC. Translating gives CAISESTSGPLEETQYF.

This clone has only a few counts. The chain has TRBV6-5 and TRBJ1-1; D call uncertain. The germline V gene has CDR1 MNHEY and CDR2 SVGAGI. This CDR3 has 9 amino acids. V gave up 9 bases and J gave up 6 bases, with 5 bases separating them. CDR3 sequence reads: CARRAEAFF. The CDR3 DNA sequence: TGTGCCAGGCGGGCTGAAGCTTTCTTT.

The CDR3 is CASSSSRTVTNYGYTF. Written as DNA, the CDR3 is TGTGCCAGCAGCTCTTCCAGGACAGTGACTAACTATGGCTACACCTTC. The chain uses TRBV7-9 and TRBJ1-2; the D gene is possibly TRBD1 (6 bases). V lost 4 bases, J lost 0 bases, and 15 bases lay in between. This CDR3 region has 16 residues. Germline V CDR1 and CDR2: SEHNR, FQNEAQ (reference sequence).

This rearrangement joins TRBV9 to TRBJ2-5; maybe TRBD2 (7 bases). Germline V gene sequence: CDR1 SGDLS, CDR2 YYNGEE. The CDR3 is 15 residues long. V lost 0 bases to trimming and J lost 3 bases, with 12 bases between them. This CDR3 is CASSVVAGAKETQYF. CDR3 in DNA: TGTGCCAGCAGCGTAGTGGCGGGGGCCAAAGAGACCCAGTACTTC. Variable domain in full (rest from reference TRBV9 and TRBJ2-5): DSGVTQTPKHLITATGQRVTLRCSPRSGDLSVYWYQQSLDQGLQFLIQYYNGEERAKGNILERFSAQQFPDLHSELNLSSLELGDSALYFCASSVVAGAKETQYFGPGTRLLVL.

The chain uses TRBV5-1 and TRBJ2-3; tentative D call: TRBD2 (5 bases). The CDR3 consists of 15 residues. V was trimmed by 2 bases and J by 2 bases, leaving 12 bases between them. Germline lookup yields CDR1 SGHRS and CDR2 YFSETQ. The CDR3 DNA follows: TGCGCCAGCAGCTTCGGGGTCGCCCCCACAGATACGCAGTATTTT. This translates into CASSFGVAPTDTQYF.

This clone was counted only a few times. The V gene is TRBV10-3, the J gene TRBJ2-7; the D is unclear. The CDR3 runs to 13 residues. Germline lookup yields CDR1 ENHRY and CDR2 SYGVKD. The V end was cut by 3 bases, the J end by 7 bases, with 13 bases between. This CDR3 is CAISDPTTGEQYF. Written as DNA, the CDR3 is TGTGCCATCAGTGACCCAACTACTGGGGAGCAGTACTTC.

The CDR3 protein is CASRAGAGLTEAFF. CDR3 bases: TGTGCCAGCAGGGCGGGGGCGGGGCTTACTGAAGCTTTCTTT. The chain links TRBV27 to TRBJ1-1; D perhaps matches TRBD1 (6 bases). There are 14 residues in the CDR3. CDR1 and CDR2 (germline): MNHEY, SMNVEV (reference sequence). Trimming took off 6 bases at V and 5 bases at J, with 16 bases between the two ends.

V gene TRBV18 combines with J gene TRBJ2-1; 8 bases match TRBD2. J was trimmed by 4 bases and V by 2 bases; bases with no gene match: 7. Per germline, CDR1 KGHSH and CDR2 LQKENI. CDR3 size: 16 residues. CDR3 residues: CASSPGTGGHYNEQFF. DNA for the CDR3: TGTGCCAGCTCACCAGGTACGGGGGGGCATTACAATGAGCAGTTCTTC.